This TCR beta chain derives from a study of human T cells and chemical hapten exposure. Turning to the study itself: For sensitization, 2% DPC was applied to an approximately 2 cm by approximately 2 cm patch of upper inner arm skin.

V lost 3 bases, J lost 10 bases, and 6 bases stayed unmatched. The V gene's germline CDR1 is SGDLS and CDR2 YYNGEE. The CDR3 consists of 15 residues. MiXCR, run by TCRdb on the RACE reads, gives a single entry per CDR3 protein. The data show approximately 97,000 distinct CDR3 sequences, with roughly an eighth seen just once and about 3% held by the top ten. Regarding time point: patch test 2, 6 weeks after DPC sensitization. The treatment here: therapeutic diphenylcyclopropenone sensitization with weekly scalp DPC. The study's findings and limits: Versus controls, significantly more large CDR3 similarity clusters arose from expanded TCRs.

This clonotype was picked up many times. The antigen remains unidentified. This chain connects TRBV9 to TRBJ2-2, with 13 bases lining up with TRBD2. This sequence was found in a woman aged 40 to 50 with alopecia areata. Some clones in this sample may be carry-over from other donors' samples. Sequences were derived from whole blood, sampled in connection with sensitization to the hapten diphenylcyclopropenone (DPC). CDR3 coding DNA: TGTGCCAGCAGCGCCCGGACTAGCGGGGGCCAGGAGCTGTTTTTT. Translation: CASSARTSGGQELFF. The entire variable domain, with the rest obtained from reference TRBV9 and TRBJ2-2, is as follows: DSGVTQTPKHLITATGQRVTLRCSPRSGDLSVYWYQQSLDQGLQFLIQYYNGEERAKGNILERFSAQQFPDLHSELNLSSLELGDSALYFCASSARTSGGQELFFGEGSRLTVL.